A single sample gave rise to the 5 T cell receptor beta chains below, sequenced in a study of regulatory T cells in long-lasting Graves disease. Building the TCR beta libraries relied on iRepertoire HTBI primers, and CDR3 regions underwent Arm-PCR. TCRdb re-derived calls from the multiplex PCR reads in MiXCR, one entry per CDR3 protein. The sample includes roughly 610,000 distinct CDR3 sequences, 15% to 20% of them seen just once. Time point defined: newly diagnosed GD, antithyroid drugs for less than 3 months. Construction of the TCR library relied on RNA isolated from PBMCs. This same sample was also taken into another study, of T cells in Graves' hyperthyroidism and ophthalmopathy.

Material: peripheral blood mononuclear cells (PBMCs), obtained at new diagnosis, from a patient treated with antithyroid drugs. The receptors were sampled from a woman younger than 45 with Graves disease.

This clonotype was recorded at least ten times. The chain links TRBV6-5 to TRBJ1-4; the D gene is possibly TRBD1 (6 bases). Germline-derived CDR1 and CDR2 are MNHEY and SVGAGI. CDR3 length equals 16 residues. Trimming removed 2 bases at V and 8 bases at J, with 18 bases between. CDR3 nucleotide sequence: TGTGCCAGCAGTTACCTGACGAAAACAGGGCGGGAAAAACTGTTTTTT. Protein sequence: CASSYLTKTGREKLFF.

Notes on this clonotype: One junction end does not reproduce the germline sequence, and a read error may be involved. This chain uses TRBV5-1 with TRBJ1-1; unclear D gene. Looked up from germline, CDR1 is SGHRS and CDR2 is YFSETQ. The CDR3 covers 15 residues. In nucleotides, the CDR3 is TGCGCCAGCAGCGCCTCAGTTCGGGGTCAGACTGTAGCTTTCTTT. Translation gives CASSASVRGQTVAFF.

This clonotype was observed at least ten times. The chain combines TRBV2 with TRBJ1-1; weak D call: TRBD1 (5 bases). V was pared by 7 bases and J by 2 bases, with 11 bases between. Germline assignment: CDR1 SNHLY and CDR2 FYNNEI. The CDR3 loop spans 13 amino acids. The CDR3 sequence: CASTRQINTEAFF. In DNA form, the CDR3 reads TGTGCCAGCACTAGACAGATAAACACTGAAGCTTTCTTT.

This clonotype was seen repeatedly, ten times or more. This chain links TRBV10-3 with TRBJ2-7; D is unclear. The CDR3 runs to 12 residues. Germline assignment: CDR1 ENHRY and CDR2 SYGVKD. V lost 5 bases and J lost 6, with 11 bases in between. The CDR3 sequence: CAISPGDSEQYF. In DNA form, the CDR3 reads TGTGCCATCAGTCCTGGGGATAGCGAGCAGTACTTC.

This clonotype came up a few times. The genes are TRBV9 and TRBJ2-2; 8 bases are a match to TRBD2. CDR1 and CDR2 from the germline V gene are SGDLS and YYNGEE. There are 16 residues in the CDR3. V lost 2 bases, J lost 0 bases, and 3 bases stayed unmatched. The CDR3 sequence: CASSVSSGPNTGELFF. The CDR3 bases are TGTGCCAGCAGCGTTTCTAGCGGGCCGAACACCGGGGAGCTGTTTTTT.